The 12 T cell receptor beta chains given below trace back to one sample, sequenced in a study of blood T cell repertoires in COVID-19. The method was immunoSEQ multiplex PCR; TCRdb's version includes in-frame clones alone and lacks a portion of them. The sample has under 95,000 clones; 70% to 75% are singletons. Source material: peripheral blood. These receptors were taken from a man aged 50 to 59 with active or convalescent COVID-19.

The chain joins TRBV7-9 to TRBJ2-1; TRBD1 matches at 8 bases. Germline lookup yields CDR1 SEHNR and CDR2 FQNEAQ (reference sequence). The CDR3 has 15 amino acids. V trimming: 3 bases; J trimming: 3 bases; junction bases outside the gene matches: 4. CDR3 sequence: CASSFGQGGYNEQFF. CDR3 in DNA: TGTGCCAGCAGCTTCGGACAGGGCGGCTACAATGAGCAGTTCTTC.

The chain carries TRBV7-9 and TRBJ2-1; 10 positions agree with TRBD1. There are 16 residues in the CDR3. The V gene end was trimmed by 5 bases and the J gene end by 4 bases; junction bases not matched to a gene: 8. Germline V CDR1 and CDR2: SEHNR, FQNEAQ (reference sequence). Here the CDR3 DNA reads TGTGCCAGCAGCCTGGATGGGACAGGGGAATACAATGAGCAGTTCTTC. It is translated as CASSLDGTGEYNEQFF.

The chain carries TRBV9 and TRBJ1-2; D gene uncertain. V dropped 6 bases and J dropped 4 bases, with 13 bases sitting between them. The length of the CDR3 is 13 residues. Per the germline V gene, CDR1 is SGDLS and CDR2 is YYNGEE. The CDR3 here is CASTLGRTYGYTF. The DNA for the CDR3 is TGTGCCAGCACCCTCGGGAGGACCTATGGCTACACCTTC.

V usage is TRBV3-1 (or the pseudogene TRBV3-2) and J usage is TRBJ2-1; 11 positions match TRBD2. Germline V gene lookup returns CDR1 LGHDT and CDR2 YNNKEL (reference sequence). This CDR3 contains 13 residues. V trimming: 3 bases; J trimming: 15 bases; junction bases outside the gene matches: 7. The CDR3 DNA reads TGTGCCAGCAGCCACGTCCCTAGCGGGGGGTTGTTCTTC. Its translation: CASSHVPSGGLFF.

The V and J genes are TRBV12-3 or TRBV12-4 and TRBJ2-2; D not certain. V lost 2 bases and J lost 3, with 4 bases in between. The CDR3 runs 13 residues. Here the CDR3 reads CASSLQDTGELFF. CDR3 nucleotides: TGTGCCAGCAGTTTACAGGACACCGGGGAGCTGTTTTTT.

This clone was found many times. The chain carries TRBV7-8 and TRBJ1-4; 8 bases are shared with TRBD1. Trimming removed 0 bases from V and 13 bases from J; junction bases left unmatched: 4. The CDR3 sequence is 13 residues long. Germline lookup yields CDR1 SGHVS and CDR2 FQNEAQ. The CDR3 reads CASSLARQGTLFF. The CDR3 nucleotides are TGTGCCAGCAGCTTAGCGCGACAGGGGACACTGTTTTTT. Together with reference TRBV7-8 and TRBJ1-4, the CDR3 gives the full variable domain: GAGVSQSPRYKVAKRGQDVALRCDPISGHVSLFWYQQALGQGPEFLTYFQNEAQLDKSGLPSDRFFAERPEGSVSTLKIQRTQQEDSAVYLCASSLARQGTLFFGSGTQLSVL.

The chain joins TRBV6-5 to TRBJ2-5, with D perhaps TRBD2 (6 bases). The CDR3 runs 15 residues. Germline values: CDR1 MNHEY, CDR2 SVGAGI. V lost 7 bases and J lost 4, with 19 bases in between. The chain's CDR3 is CASNVLANLGETQYF. DNA of the CDR3: TGTGCCAGCAATGTCCTAGCGAACCTTGGAGAGACCCAGTACTTC.

The V and J genes are TRBV2 and TRBJ2-5; perhaps TRBD2 as D (7 bases). The CDR3 runs 13 residues. Germline CDR1 reads SNHLY; CDR2 reads FYNNEI. Trimming removed 8 bases at V and 5 bases at J, with 15 bases between. CDR3 sequence: CASVTGGRETQYF. CDR3 nucleotides: TGTGCCAGCGTGACGGGGGGCAGGGAGACCCAGTACTTC.

The V gene is TRBV6-5, the J gene TRBJ2-2; a possible D gene is TRBD2 (6 bases). The germline CDR1 and CDR2 sequences are MNHEY and SVGAGI. The CDR3 has 15 amino acids. V was clipped by 6 bases and J by 7 bases, with 18 bases between them. The CDR3 sequence: CASSSSFGSVGELFF. The CDR3 nucleotides read TGTGCCAGCAGCTCTTCCTTCGGGAGTGTCGGGGAGCTGTTTTTT.

The chain uses TRBV7-8 and TRBJ1-5; unclear D gene. V lost 11 bases and J lost 3, with 20 bases in between. The CDR3 contains 15 residues. The germline gives CDR1 SGHVS, CDR2 FQNEAQ. The CDR3, as DNA: TGTGCCTCTTCACCGAGGACGGAGGCCAATCAGCCCCAGCATTTT. Its protein product is CASSPRTEANQPQHF.

There are a few counts of this clone. The gene calls are TRBV7-4 and TRBJ2-7; D perhaps matches TRBD2 (7 bases). Trimming stripped 5 bases from V and 2 bases from J, with 16 bases between. Germline V gives CDR1 SGHVT, CDR2 SQSDAQ. The CDR3 has 15 amino acids. In nucleotides, the CDR3 is TGTGCCAGCAGCCCGCGTTGGGGGGGGCCCTACGAGCAGTACTTC. It translates to CASSPRWGGPYEQYF.

The chain joins TRBV5-4 to TRBJ1-6; 9 nucleotides match TRBD1. The V segment lost 3 bases and the J segment 9 bases; nucleotides outside the gene matches: 4. Germline V gene sequence: CDR1 SGHNT, CDR2 YYREEE (reference sequence). This CDR3 spans 14 amino acids. CDR3 sequence reads: CASSSRDRVSPLHF. The DNA of the CDR3 is TGTGCCAGCAGCTCCCGGGACAGGGTTTCACCCCTCCACTTT.